What follows describes a single T cell receptor (beta chain). Its specificity is unknown. The PCR contained 60 Vbeta and 13 Jbeta primers. Using immunoSEQ multiplex PCR, the repertoire was profiled, and TCRdb retains in-frame clones only, with some absent. The data show 110,000 to 150,000 clones, roughly 70% seen once. This record comes from a study of cytomegalovirus exposure and HLA in healthy donors. Points from the study as a whole: TCR beta chain V- and J-gene trimming was linked, in a later analysis, to a missense variant in DCLRE1C. In all likelihood, a cluster of highly shared sequence variants was a sequencing artifact. Apparent HLA restriction characterized most CMV-associated TCR beta chains in a later analysis.

Sequenced: PBMCs. The TCR sequence derives from a man aged 30 to 45 in good health and CMV-seronegative.

CDR3 nucleotides: TGCGCCAGCAGTTTCGACAGCTTTAACTATGGCTACACCTTC. It specifies CASSFDSFNYGYTF. The chain uses TRBV5-1 and TRBJ1-2; TRBD1 might be the D (5 bases). The CDR3 extends over 14 amino acids. The ends were cut back, 5 bases at V and 1 base at J, with 12 bases in the middle. Germline lookup yields CDR1 SGHRS and CDR2 YFSETQ.